A selection of T cell receptor beta chains follows, all from one sample in a study of blood T cell repertoires in COVID-19. Sequencing was performed with immunoSEQ multiplex PCR; in TCRdb, only in-frame clones are kept and a portion is missing. The sample has 20,000 to 25,000 clones; around four fifths are singletons. What was sequenced was peripheral blood. The receptors stem from a man at least 80 years old with active or convalescent COVID-19. The CDR3 runs from the conserved cysteine through the conserved F or W. Each record gives: D gene, J gene, V gene, clone size, CDR3 protein, CDR3 DNA. A D gene is named only where the DNA matches it firmly. Clone size is stated in some rows and not others, as once, few, many or a class when expanded.

TRBD2 TRBJ2-1 TRBV11-2 NA CASSLDVNSGGEDEEFF TGTGCCAGCAGCTTAGATGTTAATAGCGGGGGAGAAGACGAGGAGTTCTTC
TRBD2 TRBJ2-7 TRBV9 NA CASSVDPSGRASDEQYF TGTGCCAGCAGCGTAGACCCCAGCGGGAGGGCCTCAGACGAGCAGTACTTC
NA TRBJ1-5 TRBV19 NA CASSIEQGYSNQPQHF TGTGCCAGTAGTATAGAACAGGGATATAGCAATCAGCCCCAGCATTTT
TRBD1 TRBJ2-5 TRBV19 NA CASSSPGIQGETQYF TGTGCCAGTAGTTCACCGGGCATACAGGGGGAGACCCAGTACTTC
NA TRBJ2-1 TRBV5-6 once CASSLDWSSYNEQFF TGTGCCAGCAGCCTGGACTGGAGCTCCTACAATGAGCAGTTCTTC
TRBD1 TRBJ1-2 TRBV7-9 NA CASSLWTGGDDYGYTF TGTGCCAGCAGCCTTTGGACAGGGGGCGATGACTATGGCTACACCTTC
NA TRBJ1-2 TRBV19 NA CASLRESGYGYTF TGTGCCAGTCTCAGGGAAAGTGGCTATGGCTACACCTTC
TRBD2 TRBJ2-4 TRBV11-2 few CASSGRLGGAKNIQYF TGTGCCAGCAGCGGTCGGCTCGGGGGGGCCAAAAACATTCAGTACTTC
NA TRBJ2-1 TRBV6-6 NA CASSQTDNEQFF TGTGCCAGCAGTCAAACAGATAATGAGCAGTTCTTC
TRBD2 TRBJ2-3 TRBV5-1 NA CASSLLASGRGDTQYF TGCGCCAGCAGCTTATTGGCTAGCGGGAGGGGTGATACGCAGTATTTT
NA TRBJ2-5 TRBV5-1 NA CASSRQETQYF TGCGCCAGCAGCCGCCAGGAGACCCAGTACTTC
NA TRBJ1-2 TRBV19 once CASSPSYGYTF TGTGCCAGTTCCCCTTCCTATGGCTACACCTTC
NA TRBJ1-2 TRBV6-5 once CASRKQGVGGYTF TGTGCCAGCAGAAAACAGGGAGTGGGCGGCTACACCTTC
TRBD2 TRBJ2-3 TRBV18 NA CASSPGTTRDTQYF TGTGCCAGCTCACCCGGGACTACAAGAGATACGCAGTATTTT
TRBD2 TRBJ2-5 TRBV5-1 NA CASSSGLAGGGETQYF TGCGCCAGCAGCTCTGGACTAGCGGGAGGGGGGGAGACCCAGTACTTC
TRBD1 TRBJ1-6 TRBV6-1 NA CASSEAWTGGRTLHF TGTGCCAGCAGTGAAGCATGGACAGGGGGCCGAACCCTCCACTTT
NA TRBJ1-3 TRBV19 NA CASSMGMLGLGNTIYF TGTGCCAGTAGTATGGGAATGTTGGGGCTTGGAAACACCATATATTTT
TRBD2 TRBJ2-1 TRBV9 NA CASSAHLREDNEQFF TGTGCCAGCAGCGCGCACCTCCGGGAGGACAATGAGCAGTTCTTC
TRBD1 TRBJ1-4 TRBV14 few CASSQAGTGLEKLFF TGTGCCAGCAGCCAAGCCGGGACAGGGCTTGAAAAACTGTTTTTT
TRBD2 TRBJ2-5 TRBV24-1 once CATRGPGGTQYF TGTGCCACCAGGGGACCGGGGGGGACCCAGTACTTC
TRBD1 TRBJ1-1 TRBV10-3 once CAISPGTGASLDFTEAFF TGTGCCATCAGCCCCGGGACAGGGGCCTCCTTAGATTTTACTGAAGCTTTCTTT
TRBD2 TRBJ2-3 TRBV19 NA CASRWGGGGSDITDTQYF TGTGCCAGTAGATGGGGGGGAGGCGGGAGCGACATCACAGATACGCAGTATTTT
NA TRBJ1-5 TRBV6-5 NA CASSVQGRGNQPQHF TGTGCCAGCAGCGTACAGGGACGGGGCAATCAGCCCCAGCATTTT
TRBD2 TRBJ2-3 TRBV18 once CASSPVIGLAGNTDTQYF TGTGCCAGCTCACCGGTGATAGGACTAGCGGGAAACACAGATACGCAGTATTTT
TRBD2 TRBJ2-5 TRBV5-1 NA CASSPGLAGGETQYF TGCGCCAGCAGCCCGGGACTAGCGGGAGGGGAGACCCAGTACTTC
NA TRBJ2-2 TRBV5-5 NA CASSLGSVNTGELFF TGTGCCAGCAGCTTGGGCAGCGTCAACACCGGGGAGCTGTTTTTT
TRBD1 TRBJ1-6 TRBV20-1 few CSASDDRAVSPLHF TGCAGTGCTAGTGATGACAGGGCGGTCTCACCCCTCCACTTT
NA TRBJ1-2 TRBV7-8 NA CASSRGTSYGYTF TGTGCCAGCAGCCGAGGGACATCCTATGGCTACACCTTC
NA TRBJ1-1 TRBV6-5 NA CASSYSGQFHTEAFF TGTGCCAGCAGTTACAGTGGACAGTTCCACACTGAAGCTTTCTTT
TRBD1 TRBJ1-6 TRBV4-2 NA CASSQDLPGQGDSPLHF TGTGCCAGCAGCCAAGATTTACCGGGACAGGGCGACTCACCCCTCCACTTT
NA TRBJ1-4 TRBV5-1 once CASSLGDGNEKLFF TGCGCCAGCAGTCTTGGAGACGGTAATGAAAAACTGTTTTTT
TRBD1 TRBJ2-7 TRBV7-2 NA CASSLEGTGTYEQYF TGTGCCAGCAGCTTAGAAGGGACAGGGACGTACGAGCAGTACTTC
TRBD1 TRBJ1-1 TRBV19 NA CASSTRDRWGTEAFF TGTGCCAGTAGTACCCGGGACAGGTGGGGCACTGAAGCTTTCTTT
TRBD2 TRBJ2-7 TRBV4-3 NA CASSQGLASGTHYEQYF TGCGCCAGCAGCCAAGGCTTGGCTAGCGGGACTCACTACGAGCAGTACTTC
NA TRBJ1-1 TRBV7-8 NA CASSPYRVGVAEAFF TGTGCCAGCAGCCCATACAGGGTAGGAGTGGCTGAAGCTTTCTTT
TRBD2 TRBJ2-3 TRBV2 NA CASSELLRLAGEGTQYF TGTGCCAGCAGTGAGCTCCTCCGACTAGCGGGAGAAGGTACGCAGTATTTT
TRBD2 TRBJ2-2 TRBV4-2 NA CASSQDPAGGLGDTGELFF TGTGCCAGCAGCCAAGATCCAGCGGGGGGGCTGGGAGACACCGGGGAGCTGTTTTTT
TRBD2 TRBJ2-7 TRBV11-2 NA CASSLRGAGAYEQYF TGTGCCAGCAGCTTAAGAGGCGCGGGAGCTTACGAGCAGTACTTC
NA TRBJ2-7 TRBV27 once CASSLEVAGYEQYF TGTGCCAGCAGTTTAGAGGTCGCGGGCTACGAGCAGTACTTC
TRBD1 TRBJ2-7 TRBV27 NA CASSSPDRGIYEQYF TGTGCCAGCAGTTCCCCGGACAGGGGTATCTACGAGCAGTACTTC
TRBD1 TRBJ2-3 TRBV5-1 NA CASNAGGRTDTQYF TGCGCCAGTAACGCAGGGGGCCGCACAGATACGCAGTATTTT
TRBD1 TRBJ1-6 TRBV19 NA CASSDRGRISYNSPLHF TGTGCCAGTAGTGACAGGGGGCGGATCTCCTATAATTCACCCCTCCACTTT
TRBD2 TRBJ2-5 TRBV4-1 NA CASSHEGRGVFQTQYF TGCGCCAGCAGCCATGAAGGACGGGGGGTTTTCCAGACCCAGTACTTC
NA TRBJ1-1 TRBV30 NA CAWSRGQMNTEAFF TGTGCCTGGAGCCGTGGACAGATGAACACTGAAGCTTTCTTT